This T cell receptor beta chain was found in a study of cytomegalovirus exposure and HLA in healthy donors. Study as a whole: As released early, the data held 85 million to 95 million unique TCRs from HLA-typed donors.

The PCR used 60 Vbeta and 13 Jbeta primers. TCRdb's table, derived via immunoSEQ multiplex PCR, lists solely in-frame clones and lacks some. The sample comprises 83,000 or so clones, around 79% of which are singletons, and roughly 14% rests with the top ten. Study outcomes and limitations: A few of the chains that were CMV-associated were confirmed in vitro to be specific for CMV antigens. Within the data, a cluster of highly shared sequence variants was likely a sequencing artifact.

As to this clone: Antigen specificity is unknown.

Donors in the study were healthy people who gave bone marrow. The ends lost 0 bases at V and 1 base at J; junction bases unmatched: 4. Germline V gives CDR1 SGHRS, CDR2 YFSETQ. The CDR3 runs to 16 residues. Sequences were obtained from PBMCs. This rearrangement joins TRBV5-1 to TRBJ2-5; 9 bases match TRBD2. The clonotype was recovered from a woman aged 40 to 49 in good health and CMV-seropositive. The CDR3 region is CASSLAGRGGQETQYF. CDR3 DNA: TGCGCCAGCAGCTTGGCCGGGCGGGGGGGCCAAGAGACCCAGTACTTC.